A selection of T cell receptor beta chains follows, all from one sample in a study of blood T cell repertoires in COVID-19. Sequencing was performed with immunoSEQ multiplex PCR; in TCRdb, only in-frame clones are kept and a portion is missing. The sample holds 200,000 to 250,000 clones; roughly four fifths are singletons and the top ten take under 2%. Sequenced input: PBMCs or T cells enriched from blood (not recorded which). Receptors were obtained from a man in his fifties or sixties who had recovered from COVID-19. The CDR3 runs from the conserved cysteine through the conserved F or W. The D gene is left open where the match is weak. A clone size is listed for some rows: how often the clone was seen (once, few, many), or a class if it is expanded.

j_gene	d_gene	abundance	v_gene	CDR3nt	CDR3aa
TRBJ1-1	-	once	TRBV27	TGTGCCAGCAGGGAGATGCGGGTGAACACTGAAGCTTTCTTT	CASREMRVNTEAFF
TRBJ1-6	TRBD1	-	TRBV7-6	TGTGCCAGCAGCTTAAGTCCGGGACAGGGAAATTCACCCCTCCACTTT	CASSLSPGQGNSPLHF
TRBJ2-1	TRBD1	-	TRBV5-5	TGTGCCAGCAGCAGGGCAGGACAGGGATACAATGAGCAGTTCTTC	CASSRAGQGYNEQFF
TRBJ2-1	-	once	TRBV2	TGTGCCAGCAATTCTCGGGGAAGCTACAATGAGCAGTTCTTC	CASNSRGSYNEQFF
TRBJ2-7	-	-	TRBV4-2	TGTGCCAGCAGGCCGACAGACTACGAGCAGTACTTC	CASRPTDYEQYF
TRBJ1-1	-	once	TRBV18	TGTGCCAGCTCACCAGCGGGGCATGAAGCTTTCTTT	CASSPAGHEAFF
TRBJ2-5	-	many	TRBV30	TGTGCCTGGAGCGGGGGGCATGGAGAGACCCAGTACTTC	CAWSGGHGETQYF
TRBJ1-3	-	many	TRBV6-5	TGTGCCAGCAAGCAGCAGGGGACGGCTGGAAACACCATATATTTT	CASKQQGTAGNTIYF
TRBJ2-3	-	-	TRBV6-5	TGTGCCAGCAGCCAAAACGGGGTTGATACGCAGTATTTT	CASSQNGVDTQYF
TRBJ1-4	TRBD1	-	TRBV5-1	TGCGCCAGCAGCCAACAGGGGCGGGAAAAACTGTTTTTT	CASSQQGREKLFF
TRBJ2-5	TRBD1	once	TRBV7-6	TGTGCCAGCAGCCCCGGACAGGGCATCCAAGAGACCCAGTACTTC	CASSPGQGIQETQYF
TRBJ2-5	-	-	TRBV24-1	TGTGCCACCAGTGACGCCCGACGGGGGAAGCAGGAGACCCAGTACTTC	CATSDARRGKQETQYF
TRBJ1-6	-	-	TRBV21-1	TGTGCCAACCTCCTAATGAAGTCACCCCTCCACTTT	CANLLMKSPLHF
TRBJ2-2	TRBD2	once	TRBV9	TGTGCCAGCAGCCCTCGGGGGGGTGCCAACACCGGGGAGCTGTTTTTT	CASSPRGGANTGELFF
TRBJ2-7	TRBD1	-	TRBV6-6	TGTGCCAGCAGCTCCCCCGGGACAGGGGATTCCTACGAGCAGTACTTC	CASSSPGTGDSYEQYF
TRBJ1-3	-	-	TRBV28	TGTGCCAGCAGTTTGGCCGACACCTTCTCTGGAAACACCATATATTTT	CASSLADTFSGNTIYF
TRBJ1-2	-	-	TRBV6-2/TRBV6-3	TGTGCCAGCAGTTACCAGGGTCTTCTTGGGTATGGCTACACCTTC	CASSYQGLLGYGYTF
TRBJ1-2	-	once	TRBV5-6	TGTGCCAGCAGTGGGCCCTTCTATGGCTACACCTTC	CASSGPFYGYTF
TRBJ2-1	-	-	TRBV7-9	TGTGCCAGCAGCGCCAGGGAGGAGTCCTACAATGAGCAGTTCTTC	CASSAREESYNEQFF
TRBJ1-5	-	-	TRBV19	TGTGCCAGTAGTATAGATGAGGATCAGCCCCAGCATTTT	CASSIDEDQPQHF
TRBJ1-3	-	-	TRBV5-5	TGTGCCAGCAGCTTAACAGGGTTCTCTGGAAACACCATATATTTT	CASSLTGFSGNTIYF
TRBJ2-5	-	once	TRBV7-9	TGTGCCAGCAGCTTATCTGGCGGGGAAAGTAAGACCCAGTACTTC	CASSLSGGESKTQYF
TRBJ2-3	TRBD2	-	TRBV15	TGTGCCACCAGCAGACTTATAGCGGGGGAAACAGATACGCAGTATTTT	CATSRLIAGETDTQYF
TRBJ2-5	TRBD2	-	TRBV3-1/TRBV3-2	TGTGCCAGCAGCACAATAGGGACTAGCGGGGGGAAGACCCAGTACTTC	CASSTIGTSGGKTQYF
TRBJ1-1	-	-	TRBV5-8	TGTGCCAGCAGCTTGGCGGGGAGTACTGAAGCTTTCTTT	CASSLAGSTEAFF
TRBJ1-4	-	-	TRBV5-1	TGCGCCAGCAGAATCGCAGGGGAAGATGAAAAACTGTTTTTT	CASRIAGEDEKLFF
TRBJ1-5	TRBD1	-	TRBV15	TGTGCCACCAGCAGAGATCGAAGACAGGGACACCAGCCCCAGCATTTT	CATSRDRRQGHQPQHF
TRBJ2-3	TRBD2	-	TRBV18	TGTGCCAGCTCCCAAACGACTAGCAGAGATACGCAGTATTTT	CASSQTTSRDTQYF
TRBJ1-5	-	-	TRBV6-5	TGTGCCAGCAGTTTAGACACCCCGGGGGGCAATCAGCCCCAGCATTTT	CASSLDTPGGNQPQHF
TRBJ2-2	TRBD1	-	TRBV11-3	TGTGCCAGCAGCCCAGGACAGGGTTGGGGCGGGGAGCTGTTTTTT	CASSPGQGWGGELFF
TRBJ1-2	-	-	TRBV6-4	TGTGCCAGCAGTGACTCGAGAACTATTTTGGTCTTCCCGTCGGGCTACACCTTC	CASSDSRTILVFPSGYTF
TRBJ1-6	-	-	TRBV6-5	TGTGCCAGCACTGGACAGAATAATTCACCCCTCCACTTT	CASTGQNNSPLHF
TRBJ1-3	-	-	TRBV12-2	TGTGCATCCACATCATTAGGAAAATCGGGGGACCATAAAGGAAACACCATATATTTT	CASTSLGKSGDHKGNTIYF